Listed below are T cell receptor beta chains from one sample, sequenced in a study of blood T cell repertoires in COVID-19. Profiled with immunoSEQ multiplex PCR; TCRdb holds only in-frame clones, not every one. The table shows about 94,000 clones, with 87% occurring only once. Material for sequencing was peripheral blood. The source is a human donor with acute or convalescent COVID-19. The donor label of this sample is uncertain. CDR3s include the opening cysteine and the closing phenylalanine or tryptophan. Fields, in order: J gene, D gene, V gene, CDR3 protein, CDR3 DNA. A D gene is named only where the DNA matches it firmly.

J gene: TRBJ1-2; D gene: NA; V gene: TRBV5-5; CDR3 protein: CASSLGRLTDLYGYTF; CDR3 DNA: TGTGCCAGCAGCTTGGGGAGGTTGACGGACCTCTATGGCTACACCTTC
J gene: TRBJ2-7; D gene: NA; V gene: TRBV5-1; CDR3 protein: CASSLEQGPTYEQYF; CDR3 DNA: TGCGCCAGCAGCTTGGAGCAGGGTCCCACTTACGAGCAGTACTTC
J gene: TRBJ2-6; D gene: TRBD2; V gene: TRBV6-2/TRBV6-3; CDR3 protein: CASSGLAGSEGANVLTF; CDR3 DNA: TGTGCCAGCAGCGGACTAGCGGGGTCTGAAGGGGCCAACGTCCTGACTTTC
J gene: TRBJ2-3; D gene: NA; V gene: TRBV10-2; CDR3 protein: CASSVGGLRGQYF; CDR3 DNA: TGCGCCAGCAGTGTTGGAGGACTTCGAGGTCAGTATTTT
J gene: TRBJ2-7; D gene: NA; V gene: TRBV11-2; CDR3 protein: CASSLVATRQGSSYEQYF; CDR3 DNA: TGTGCCAGCAGCTTAGTAGCCACTCGGCAGGGCAGCTCCTACGAGCAGTACTTC
J gene: TRBJ2-5; D gene: TRBD2; V gene: TRBV19; CDR3 protein: CASSIRVSGGLMRETQYF; CDR3 DNA: TGTGCCAGTAGTATTCGAGTTAGCGGGGGGCTCATGAGGGAGACCCAGTACTTC
J gene: TRBJ2-2; D gene: NA; V gene: TRBV2; CDR3 protein: CASKGVANTGELFF; CDR3 DNA: TGTGCCAGCAAGGGGGTCGCGAACACCGGGGAGCTGTTTTTT
J gene: TRBJ2-7; D gene: TRBD1; V gene: TRBV23-1; CDR3 protein: CASSQCARDSICYSYEQYF; CDR3 DNA: TGCGCCAGCAGTCAATGTGCCCGGGACAGCATCTGTTACTCCTACGAGCAGTACTTC
J gene: TRBJ1-1; D gene: NA; V gene: TRBV5-1; CDR3 protein: CASSFGGHTEAFF; CDR3 DNA: TGCGCCAGCAGCTTCGGGGGGCACACTGAAGCTTTCTTT
J gene: TRBJ2-3; D gene: TRBD2; V gene: TRBV5-1; CDR3 protein: CASREGLAGTDTQYF; CDR3 DNA: TGCGCCAGCAGGGAAGGACTAGCGGGGACAGATACGCAGTATTTT